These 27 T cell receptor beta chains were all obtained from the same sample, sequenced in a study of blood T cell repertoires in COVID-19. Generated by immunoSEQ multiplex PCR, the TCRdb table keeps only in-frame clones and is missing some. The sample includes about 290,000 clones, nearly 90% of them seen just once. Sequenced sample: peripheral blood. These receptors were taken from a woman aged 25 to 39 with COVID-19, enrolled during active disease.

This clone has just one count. The CDR3 reads CASSFSGSSDTQYF. The DNA of the CDR3 is TGTGCCAGCAGTTTTAGTGGTTCATCAGATACGCAGTATTTT. This chain uses TRBV28 with TRBJ2-3, with D hard to call. The CDR3 is 14 amino acids. The germline V and J ends were trimmed by 3 bases and 4 bases, with 11 bases remaining between them. The germline V gene encodes CDR1 MDHEN and CDR2 SYDVKM.

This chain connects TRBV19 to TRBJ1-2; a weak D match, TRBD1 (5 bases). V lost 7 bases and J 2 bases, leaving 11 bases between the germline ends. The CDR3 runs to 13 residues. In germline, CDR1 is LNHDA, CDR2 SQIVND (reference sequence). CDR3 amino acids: CASNMDNNYGYTF. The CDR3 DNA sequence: TGTGCCAGTAACATGGACAACAACTATGGCTACACCTTC.

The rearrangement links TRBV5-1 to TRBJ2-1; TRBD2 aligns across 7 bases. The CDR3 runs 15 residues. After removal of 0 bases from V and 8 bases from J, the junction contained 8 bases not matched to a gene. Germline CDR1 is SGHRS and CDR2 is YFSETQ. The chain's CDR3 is CASSLEERGRDEQFF. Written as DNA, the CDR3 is TGCGCCAGCAGCTTGGAGGAGCGGGGCAGGGATGAGCAGTTCTTC.

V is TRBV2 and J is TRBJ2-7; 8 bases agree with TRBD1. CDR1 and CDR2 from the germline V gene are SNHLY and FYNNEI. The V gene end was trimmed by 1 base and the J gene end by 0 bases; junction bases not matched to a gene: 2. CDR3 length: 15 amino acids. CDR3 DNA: TGTGCCAGCAGTGAAGGGACAGGGATCTCCTACGAGCAGTACTTC. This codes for CASSEGTGISYEQYF. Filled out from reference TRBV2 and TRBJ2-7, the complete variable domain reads EPEVTQTPSHQVTQMGQEVILRCVPISNHLYFYWYRQILGQKVEFLVSFYNNEISEKSEIFDDQFSVERPDGSNFTLKIRSTKLEDSAMYFCASSEGTGISYEQYFGPGTRLTVT.

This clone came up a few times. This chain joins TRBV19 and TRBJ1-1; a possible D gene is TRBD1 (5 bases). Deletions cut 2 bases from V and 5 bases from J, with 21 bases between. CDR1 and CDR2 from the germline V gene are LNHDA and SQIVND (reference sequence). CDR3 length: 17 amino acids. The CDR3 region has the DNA TGTGCCAGTAGTATACGGGAGGTCCTGGGGGGATGGACTGAAGCTTTCTTT. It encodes CASSIREVLGGWTEAFF. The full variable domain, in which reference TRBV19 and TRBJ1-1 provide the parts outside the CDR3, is DGGITQSPKYLFRKEGQNVTLSCEQNLNHDAMYWYRQDPGQGLRLIYYSQIVNDFQKGDIAEGYSVSREKKESFPLTVTSAQKNPTAFYLCASSIREVLGGWTEAFFGQGTRLTVV.

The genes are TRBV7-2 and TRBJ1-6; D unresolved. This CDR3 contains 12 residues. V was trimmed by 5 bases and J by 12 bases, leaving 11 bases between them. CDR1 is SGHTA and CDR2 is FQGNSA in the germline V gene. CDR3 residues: CASSRSRVPLHF. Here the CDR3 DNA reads TGTGCCAGCAGCCGAAGCCGAGTACCCCTCCACTTT.

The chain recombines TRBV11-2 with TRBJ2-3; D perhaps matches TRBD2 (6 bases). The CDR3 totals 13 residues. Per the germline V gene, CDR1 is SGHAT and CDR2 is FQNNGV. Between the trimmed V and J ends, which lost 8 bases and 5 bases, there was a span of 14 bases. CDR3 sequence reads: CASSGDSLDTQYF. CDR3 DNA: TGTGCCAGCTCCGGGGACTCTCTAGATACGCAGTATTTT. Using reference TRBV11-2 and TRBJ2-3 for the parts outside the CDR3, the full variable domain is EAGVAQSPRYKIIEKRQSVAFWCNPISGHATLYWYQQILGQGPKLLIQFQNNGVVDDSQLPKDRFSAERLKGVDSTLKIQPAKLEDSAVYLCASSGDSLDTQYFGPGTRLTVL.

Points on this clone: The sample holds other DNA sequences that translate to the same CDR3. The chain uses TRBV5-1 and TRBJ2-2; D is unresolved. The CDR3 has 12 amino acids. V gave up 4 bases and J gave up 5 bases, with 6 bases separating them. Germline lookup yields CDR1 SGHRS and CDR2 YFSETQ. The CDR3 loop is CASSPLTGELFF. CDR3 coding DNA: TGCGCCAGCAGCCCCCTGACCGGGGAGCTGTTTTTT.

CDR3 in amino acids: CASSLDWRSRGNIQYF. The CDR3 DNA reads TGCGCCAGCAGCTTGGATTGGAGGTCGAGGGGGAACATTCAGTACTTC. The genes are TRBV5-1 and TRBJ2-4, with a weak D call TRBD1 (6 bases). Trimming took 0 bases from V and 7 from J, leaving 17 bases between them. The CDR3 has 16 residues. Looked up from germline, CDR1 is SGHRS and CDR2 is YFSETQ.

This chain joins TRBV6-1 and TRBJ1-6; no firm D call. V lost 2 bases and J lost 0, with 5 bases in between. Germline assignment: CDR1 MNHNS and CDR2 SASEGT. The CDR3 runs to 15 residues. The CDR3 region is CASSEMSSYNSPLHF. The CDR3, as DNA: TGTGCCAGCAGTGAAATGAGCTCCTATAATTCACCCCTCCACTTT.

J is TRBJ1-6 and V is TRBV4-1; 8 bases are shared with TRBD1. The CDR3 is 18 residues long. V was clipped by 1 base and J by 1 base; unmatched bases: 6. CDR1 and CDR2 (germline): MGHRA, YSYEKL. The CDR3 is CASSQGPQGASYNSPLHF. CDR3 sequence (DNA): TGCGCCAGCAGCCAAGGGCCCCAGGGGGCTTCCTATAATTCACCCCTCCACTTT.

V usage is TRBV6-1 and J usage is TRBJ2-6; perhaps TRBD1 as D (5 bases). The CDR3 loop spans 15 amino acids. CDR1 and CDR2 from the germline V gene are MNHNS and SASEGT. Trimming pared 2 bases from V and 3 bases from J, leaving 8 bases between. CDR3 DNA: TGTGCCAGCAGTGAACAGGGTGGTGGGGCCAACGTCCTGACTTTC. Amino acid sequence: CASSEQGGGANVLTF.

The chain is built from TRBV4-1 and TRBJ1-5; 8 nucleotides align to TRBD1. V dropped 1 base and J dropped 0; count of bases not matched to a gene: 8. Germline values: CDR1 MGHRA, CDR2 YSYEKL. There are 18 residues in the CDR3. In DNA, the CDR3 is TGCGCCAGCAGCCAAGTGATCTACAGGGGGAATAGCAATCAGCCCCAGCATTTT. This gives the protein CASSQVIYRGNSNQPQHF.

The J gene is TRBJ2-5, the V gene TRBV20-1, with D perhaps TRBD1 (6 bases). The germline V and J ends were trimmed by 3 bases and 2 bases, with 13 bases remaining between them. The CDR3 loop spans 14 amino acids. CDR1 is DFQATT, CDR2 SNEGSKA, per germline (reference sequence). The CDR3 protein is CSASQGSRQETQYF. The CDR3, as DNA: TGCAGTGCTAGTCAGGGGAGTAGGCAAGAGACCCAGTACTTC.

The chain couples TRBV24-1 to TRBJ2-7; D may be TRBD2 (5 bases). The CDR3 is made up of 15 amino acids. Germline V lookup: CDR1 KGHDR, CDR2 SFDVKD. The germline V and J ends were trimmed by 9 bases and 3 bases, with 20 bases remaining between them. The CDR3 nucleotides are TGTGCCACCTACTGTCGGGATACCGGTATCTACGAGCAGTACTTC. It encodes CATYCRDTGIYEQYF.

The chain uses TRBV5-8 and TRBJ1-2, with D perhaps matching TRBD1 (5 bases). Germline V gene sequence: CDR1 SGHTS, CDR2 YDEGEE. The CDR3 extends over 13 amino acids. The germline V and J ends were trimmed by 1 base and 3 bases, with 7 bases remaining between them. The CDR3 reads CASSLRQHYGYTF. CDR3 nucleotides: TGTGCCAGCAGCTTGAGACAGCACTATGGCTACACCTTC. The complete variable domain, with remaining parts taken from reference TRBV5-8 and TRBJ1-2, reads EAGVTQSPTHLIKTRGQQATLRCSPISGHTSVYWYQQALGLGLQFLLWYDEGEERNRGNFPPRFSGRQFPNYSSELNVNALELEDSALYLCASSLRQHYGYTFGSGTRLTVV.

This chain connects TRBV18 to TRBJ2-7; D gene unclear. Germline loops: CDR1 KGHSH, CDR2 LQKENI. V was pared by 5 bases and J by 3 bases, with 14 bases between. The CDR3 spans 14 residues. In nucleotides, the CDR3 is TGTGCCAGCTCAGCACTACCGGTCCTCTACGAGCAGTACTTC. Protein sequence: CASSALPVLYEQYF.

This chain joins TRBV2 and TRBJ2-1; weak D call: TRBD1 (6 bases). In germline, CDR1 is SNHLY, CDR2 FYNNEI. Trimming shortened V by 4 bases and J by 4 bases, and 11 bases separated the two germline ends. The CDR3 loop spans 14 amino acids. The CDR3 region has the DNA TGTGCCAGCAGTGTTGAGGACAGATACAATGAGCAGTTCTTC. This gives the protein CASSVEDRYNEQFF.

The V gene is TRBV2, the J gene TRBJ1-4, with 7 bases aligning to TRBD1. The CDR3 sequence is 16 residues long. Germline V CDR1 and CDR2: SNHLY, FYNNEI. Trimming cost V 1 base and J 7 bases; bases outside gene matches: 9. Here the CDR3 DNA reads TGTGCCAGCAGTGAAGAAAGGGGGCAATGGGGTGAAAAACTGTTTTTT. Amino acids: CASSEERGQWGEKLFF.

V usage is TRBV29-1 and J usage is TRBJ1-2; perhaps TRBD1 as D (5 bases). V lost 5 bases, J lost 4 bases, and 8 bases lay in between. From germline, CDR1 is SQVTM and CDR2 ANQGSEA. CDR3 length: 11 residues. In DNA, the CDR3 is TGCAGCGTTTCAGGGCTCTATGGCTACACCTTC. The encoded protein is CSVSGLYGYTF. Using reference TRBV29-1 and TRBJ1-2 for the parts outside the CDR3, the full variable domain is SAVISQKPSRDICQRGTSLTIQCQVDSQVTMMFWYRQQPGQSLTLIATANQGSEATYESGFVIDKFPISRPNLTFSTLTVSNMSPEDSSIYLCSVSGLYGYTFGSGTRLTVV.

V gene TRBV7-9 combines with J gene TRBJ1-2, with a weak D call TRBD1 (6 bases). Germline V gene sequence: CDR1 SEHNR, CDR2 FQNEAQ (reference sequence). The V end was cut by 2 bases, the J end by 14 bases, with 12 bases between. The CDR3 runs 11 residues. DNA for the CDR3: TGTGCCAGCAGCTTACAGGGGCTGGGAACCTTC. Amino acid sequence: CASSLQGLGTF.

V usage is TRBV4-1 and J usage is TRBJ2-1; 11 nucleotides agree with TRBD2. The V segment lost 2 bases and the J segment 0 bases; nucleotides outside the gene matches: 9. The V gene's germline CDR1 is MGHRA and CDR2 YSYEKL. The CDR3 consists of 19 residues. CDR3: CASSQPASGGIHSYNEQFF. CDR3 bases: TGCGCCAGCAGCCAACCCGCTAGCGGGGGGATTCACTCCTACAATGAGCAGTTCTTC.

CDR3 bases: TGTGCCAGCAGCTTAAAGTTAGGAGGGCAGGTCGAACTGTTTTTT. Protein: CASSLKLGGQVELFF. V gene TRBV7-8 combines with J gene TRBJ1-4, with D hard to call. Germline V gene data show CDR1 as SGHVS and CDR2 as FQNEAQ. The CDR3 runs 15 residues. V shed 2 bases and J shed 12 bases, with 19 bases lying between them.

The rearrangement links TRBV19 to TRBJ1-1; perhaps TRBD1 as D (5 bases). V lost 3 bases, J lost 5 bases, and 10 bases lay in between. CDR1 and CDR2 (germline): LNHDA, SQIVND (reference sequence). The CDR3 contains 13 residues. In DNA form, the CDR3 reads TGTGCCAGTAGTATGTGGGGGGTGACTGAAGCTTTCTTT. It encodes CASSMWGVTEAFF.

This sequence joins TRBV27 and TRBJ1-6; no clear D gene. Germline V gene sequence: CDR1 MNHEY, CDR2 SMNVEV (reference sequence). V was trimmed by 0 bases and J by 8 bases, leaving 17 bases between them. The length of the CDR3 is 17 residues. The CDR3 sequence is CASSLSRVVVFDSPLHF. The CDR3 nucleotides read TGTGCCAGCAGTTTATCGCGAGTTGTGGTGTTTGATTCACCCCTCCACTTT.

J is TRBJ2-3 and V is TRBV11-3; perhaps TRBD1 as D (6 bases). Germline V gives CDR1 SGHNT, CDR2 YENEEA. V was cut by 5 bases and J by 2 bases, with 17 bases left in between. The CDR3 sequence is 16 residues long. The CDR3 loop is CASSPQHGGYTDTQYF. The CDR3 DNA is TGTGCCAGCAGCCCTCAGCATGGGGGCTACACAGATACGCAGTATTTT.

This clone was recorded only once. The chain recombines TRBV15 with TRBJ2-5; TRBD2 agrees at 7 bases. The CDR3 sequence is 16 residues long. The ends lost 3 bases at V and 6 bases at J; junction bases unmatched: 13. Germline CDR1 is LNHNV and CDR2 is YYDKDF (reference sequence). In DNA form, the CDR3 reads TGTGCCACCAGCAGGGGGGGGGTTTCGGCCCCCAAGACCCAGTACTTC. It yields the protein CATSRGGVSAPKTQYF.